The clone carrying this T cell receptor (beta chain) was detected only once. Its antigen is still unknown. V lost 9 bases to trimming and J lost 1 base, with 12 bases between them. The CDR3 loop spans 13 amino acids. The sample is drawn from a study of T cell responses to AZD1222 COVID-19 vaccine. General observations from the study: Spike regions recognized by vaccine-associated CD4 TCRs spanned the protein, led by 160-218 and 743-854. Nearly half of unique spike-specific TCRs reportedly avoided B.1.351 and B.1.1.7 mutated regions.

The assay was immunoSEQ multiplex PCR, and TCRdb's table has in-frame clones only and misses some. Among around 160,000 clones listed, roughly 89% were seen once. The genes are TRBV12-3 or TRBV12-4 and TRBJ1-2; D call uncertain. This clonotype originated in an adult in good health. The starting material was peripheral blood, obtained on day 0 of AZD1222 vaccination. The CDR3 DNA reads TGTGCCAGTATCGGACTGAGTAACTATGGCTACACCTTC. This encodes CASIGLSNYGYTF.